Shown below are 13 T cell receptor beta chains from a single sample sequenced in a study of beta chain features in type 1 diabetes. General observations from the study: Among patients with Type 1 diabetes, TCRB CDR3s were moderately but significantly shorter in every one of the four CD4+ subsets.

What these receptors recognize is not known. Of the isolated RNA, all was reverse transcribed, and so the sequenced material was expressed TCRB transcripts. The repertoire was sequenced with immunoSEQ multiplex PCR; TCRdb's copy has only in-frame clones and lacks some. Here the sample spans roughly 340,000 clones, approximately 13% being singletons. The sample taken for sequencing was naive CD4+ T cells from blood. The receptors stem from a woman aged 18-35 years with type 1 diabetes.

This sequence joins TRBV28 and TRBJ1-5; D is possibly TRBD1 (6 bases). This CDR3 comprises 15 residues. V was trimmed by 3 bases and J by 2 bases, leaving 11 bases between them. In germline, CDR1 is MDHEN, CDR2 SYDVKM. In nucleotides, the CDR3 is TGTGCCAGCAGTTTCAGGGGCAAGGGCAATCAGCCCCAGCATTTT. It codes for CASSFRGKGNQPQHF.

This clone has only a few counts. The chain joins TRBV21-1 to TRBJ2-5; TRBD2 is the table's D call, not checked against the DNA. TRBV21-1 is shown as a pseudogene. The CDR3 spans 13 residues. The CDR3 reads CASSLRLGETQYF. For the CDR3, the DNA is TGTGCCAGCAGCCTTCGACTAGGCGAGACCCAGTACTTC.

V and J are TRBV5-1 and TRBJ2-7; D might be TRBD1 (6 bases). Per germline, CDR1 SGHRS and CDR2 YFSETQ. The germline V and J ends were trimmed by 4 bases and 0 bases, with 11 bases remaining between them. CDR3 length equals 14 residues. CDR3: CASSGNRVSYEQYF. The CDR3 coding sequence is TGCGCCAGCAGCGGAAACAGGGTCTCCTACGAGCAGTACTTC.

V and J are TRBV9 and TRBJ2-5; D may be TRBD1 (6 bases). V was pared by 3 bases and J by 5 bases, with 11 bases between. The CDR3 sequence is 13 residues long. CDR1 SGDLS and CDR2 YYNGEE come from the germline V gene. The CDR3 spells CASSAPGVETQYF. CDR3 nucleotide sequence: TGTGCCAGCAGCGCACCAGGGGTTGAGACCCAGTACTTC.

This clone occurred a few times. The chain is built from TRBV5-1 and TRBJ2-7; 8 bases are shared with TRBD1. CDR1 is SGHRS, CDR2 YFSETQ, per germline. Germline trimming cut 2 bases from V and 3 bases from J; bases unmatched to any gene: 4. CDR3 length: 14 residues. The CDR3 here is CASSLETGVYEQYF. Here the CDR3 DNA reads TGCGCCAGCAGCTTAGAGACAGGGGTCTACGAGCAGTACTTC.

The chain uses TRBV29-1 and TRBJ2-1; 11 nucleotides agree with TRBD2. This CDR3 comprises 14 residues. V lost 4 bases, J lost 4 bases, and 3 bases stayed unmatched. From germline, CDR1 is SQVTM and CDR2 ANQGSEA. The chain's CDR3 is CSVATSGSYNEQFF. The CDR3 region has the DNA TGCAGCGTTGCTACTAGCGGGAGTTACAATGAGCAGTTCTTC.

The rearrangement joins TRBV30 to TRBJ2-1; D ambiguous. Germline V lookup: CDR1 GTSNPN, CDR2 SVGIG (reference sequence). This CDR3 is built from 10 residues. The V end was cut by 2 bases, the J end by 7 bases, with 3 bases between. This chain's CDR3 is CAWSQNEQFF. The CDR3 region has the DNA TGTGCCTGGAGTCAGAATGAGCAGTTCTTC.

This clone was counted a few times. The genes are TRBV19 and TRBJ2-1; 12 nucleotides align to TRBD2. CDR1 is LNHDA and CDR2 is SQIVND in the germline V gene (reference sequence). The CDR3 contains 16 residues. J lost 9 bases, V lost 6 bases, and 12 bases had no gene match. The CDR3 nucleotides are TGTGCCAGTAGGGAATCTAGCGGGAGGGCCGAGAGTGAGCAGTTCTTC. This translates into CASRESSGRAESEQFF.

V and J are TRBV28 and TRBJ1-5, with TRBD1 as a possible D gene (5 bases). There are 12 residues in the CDR3. From germline, CDR1 is MDHEN and CDR2 SYDVKM. V was cut by 6 bases and J by 7 bases, with 10 bases left in between. The CDR3 bases are TGTGCCAGCAGCGCGGGGCGGCAGCCCCAGCATTTT. This sequence encodes CASSAGRQPQHF. Together with reference TRBV28 and TRBJ1-5, the CDR3 gives the full variable domain: DVKVTQSSRYLVKRTGEKVFLECVQDMDHENMFWYRQDPGLGLRLIYFSYDVKMKEKGDIPEGYSVSREKKERFSLILESASTNQTSMYLCASSAGRQPQHFGDGTRLSIL.

This chain connects TRBV29-1 to TRBJ2-3; 7 positions match TRBD2. CDR1 SQVTM and CDR2 ANQGSEA come from the germline V gene. J gave up 2 bases and V 4 bases, and 9 bases lay outside the gene matches. This CDR3 is 15 amino acids long. CDR3 sequence: CSVALTSANTDTQYF. CDR3 nucleotides: TGCAGCGTTGCACTAACTAGCGCGAACACAGATACGCAGTATTTT.

This clone occurred a few times. V usage is TRBV4-3 and J usage is TRBJ2-6, with 11 bases aligning to TRBD1. V lost 3 bases to trimming and J lost 1 base; unmatched junction nucleotides: 5. The CDR3 totals 18 residues. Germline CDR1 reads LGHNA; CDR2 reads YSLEER. DNA for the CDR3: TGCGCCAGCAGCCACTGGGGACAGGGGGGTTCTGGGGCCAACGTCCTGACTTTC. It encodes CASSHWGQGGSGANVLTF.

This chain uses TRBV6-6 with TRBJ1-2; D is perhaps TRBD1 (5 bases). The CDR3 runs 13 residues. CDR1 and CDR2 from the germline V gene are MNHNY and SVGAGI (reference sequence). With 3 bases removed from V and 8 bases from J, the gap between germline ends came to 13 bases. CDR3 amino acids: CASSYPVDSGYTF. For the CDR3, the DNA is TGTGCCAGCAGTTATCCTGTCGACAGCGGCTACACCTTC.

This chain joins TRBV30 and TRBJ2-1, with D possibly TRBD2 on 5 matching bases. CDR1 and CDR2 from the germline V gene are GTSNPN and SVGIG (reference sequence). The V end was cut by 4 bases, the J end by 4 bases, with 8 bases between. This CDR3 comprises 12 residues. CDR3 DNA: TGTGCCTGGACAGACTATTACAATGAGCAGTTCTTC. Translation: CAWTDYYNEQFF.